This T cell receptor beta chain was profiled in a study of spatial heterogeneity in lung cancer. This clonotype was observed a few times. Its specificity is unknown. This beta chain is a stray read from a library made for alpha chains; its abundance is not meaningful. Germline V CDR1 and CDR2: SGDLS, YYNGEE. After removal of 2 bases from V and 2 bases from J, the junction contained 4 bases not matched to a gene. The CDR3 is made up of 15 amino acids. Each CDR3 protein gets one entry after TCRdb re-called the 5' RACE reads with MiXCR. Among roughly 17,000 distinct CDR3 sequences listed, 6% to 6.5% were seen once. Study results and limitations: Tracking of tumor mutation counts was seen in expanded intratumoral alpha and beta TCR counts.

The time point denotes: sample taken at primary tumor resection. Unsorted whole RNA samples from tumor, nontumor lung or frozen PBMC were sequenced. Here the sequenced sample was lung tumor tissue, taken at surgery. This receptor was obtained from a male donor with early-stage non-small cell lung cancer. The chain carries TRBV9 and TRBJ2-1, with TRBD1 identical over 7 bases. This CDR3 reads CASSVQGDPYNEQFF. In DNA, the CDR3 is TGTGCCAGCAGCGTCCAGGGGGACCCCTACAATGAGCAGTTCTTC.